This TCR beta chain was documented in a study of CD8 T cells in ankylosing spondylitis (dated by TCRdb to about 2017). A note on the overall study: T cell receptor beta repertoires were profiled in healthy donors and ankylosing spondylitis patients so that disease-linked TCR variants could be found. Peripheral blood samples were taken, and synovial fluid was additionally collected from ankylosing spondylitis patients. The full study cohort was made up of about two dozen ankylosing spondylitis patients and around 100 healthy donors.

For sequencing, an Illumina HiSeq 2500 was employed. TCR beta libraries were prepared by quantitative 5'-RACE with molecular barcodes. Per the original workflow: A new computational method, built on a probabilistic model of VDJ rearrangement, was used to identify disease-linked TCR variants. TCRdb handled the public reads itself, with Q25 trimming in fastp and clone calling in MiXCR, and kept productive beta chains. Merged by CDR3 protein, the rows form single entries marked with the most common genes and DNA. TCRdb, rather than the study authors, made the V and J calls. Counted in this sample were 250,000 to 300,000 distinct CDR3 sequences; approximately 20% of them appeared once. Jointly, the top ten make up roughly 8.3% of the sample. The study at large found these results: Some motif variants were previously reported in synovial fluid and blood of reactive arthritis patients, suggesting common disease-initiation mechanisms. The disease-linked clones had a CD8+ phenotype and were found at relatively low frequencies in peripheral blood. The disease-linked clones were reported as significantly enriched in matched synovial fluid samples from ankylosing spondylitis patients. Blood from ankylosing spondylitis patients appeared to be characterized by a TCR beta motif composed of under ten highly homologous amino acid variants.

V is clipped by 0 bases and J by 6 bases, and the sequence between their germline boundaries is 11 bases long. CDR1 and CDR2, per the germline V gene, are LGHNA and YNFKEQ. The CDR3 measures 15 amino acids from cysteine to phenylalanine. CDR3 DNA is the only sequence kept; it has 45 bases, read in frame from the first base. In the case of this clonotype: The antigen it binds to is not known. Per-base qualities were not stored, and no clone one base away is much larger.

The chain is assembled from TRBV4-2 and TRBJ2-2; matching of 5 bases hints at TRBD2 as the D gene. This sequence was found in a male donor with ankylosing spondylitis or in good health (not recorded which). The source material was blood, either unsorted or a sorted T cell fraction (not recorded which). At the DNA level, the sequence is TGTGCCAGCAGCCAAGATACGGGAAATGCCGGGGAGCTGTTTTTT. It is translated as CASSQDTGNAGELFF.